These T cell receptor beta chains were read from a single sample in a study of post-analysis software for immune sequencing data. One entry per CDR3 protein, called by TCRdb with MiXCR from the PCR reads. The table lists approximately 440,000 distinct CDR3 sequences, 45% of them singletons. The sample consisted of blood. The source of these receptors is a girl aged 10 to 17 with multiple sclerosis. Each CDR3 is given with its conserved first and last residue. Fields, in order: V gene, clone size, D gene, J gene, CDR3 protein, CDR3 DNA. A D gene is named only where the DNA matches it firmly. Size tells how often a clone was seen (once, few, many) or the class of an expanded clone, and some rows leave it out.

v_gene: TRBV7-8
abundance: .
d_gene: .
j_gene: TRBJ2-1
CDR3aa: CASSLARVGRSSYNEQFF
CDR3nt: TGTGCCAGCAGCTTAGCTCGGGTGGGTAGGAGCTCCTACAATGAGCAGTTCTTC

v_gene: TRBV6-6
abundance: few
d_gene: .
j_gene: TRBJ2-7
CDR3aa: CASSYSKGSLGSSEQYF
CDR3nt: TGTGCCAGCAGTTACTCGAAGGGCAGCTTAGGGTCCTCCGAGCAGTACTTC

v_gene: TRBV7-9
abundance: .
d_gene: TRBD1
j_gene: TRBJ1-1
CDR3aa: CASSSHGIQGARAEAFF
CDR3nt: TGTGCCAGCAGCTCCCACGGCATACAGGGGGCGAGGGCTGAAGCTTTCTTT

v_gene: TRBV12-3/TRBV12-4
abundance: .
d_gene: .
j_gene: TRBJ2-3
CDR3aa: CASSLLADHAPDMQYF
CDR3nt: TGTGCCAGCAGCTTGCTGGCGGATCATGCCCCAGATATGCAGTATTTT

v_gene: TRBV12-3/TRBV12-4
abundance: .
d_gene: .
j_gene: TRBJ2-5
CDR3aa: CASSSKRVQETQYF
CDR3nt: TGTGCCAGCAGTTCAAAGCGGGTCCAAGAGACCCAGTACTTC

v_gene: TRBV20-1
abundance: .
d_gene: TRBD1
j_gene: TRBJ1-4
CDR3aa: CSARDTGGRKLFF
CDR3nt: TGCAGTGCTAGAGACACAGGGGGGCGAAAACTGTTTTTT

v_gene: TRBV15
abundance: .
d_gene: .
j_gene: TRBJ1-5
CDR3aa: CATSRDGSNQPQHF
CDR3nt: TGTGCCACCAGCAGAGACGGGAGCAATCAGCCCCAGCATTTT

v_gene: TRBV5-1
abundance: .
d_gene: TRBD2
j_gene: TRBJ2-1
CDR3aa: CASSFSTSGSSYNEQFF
CDR3nt: TGCGCCAGCAGCTTTTCCACCAGCGGGAGCTCCTACAATGAGCAGTTCTTC

v_gene: TRBV6-6
abundance: few
d_gene: .
j_gene: TRBJ2-1
CDR3aa: CARTPAALDNEQFF
CDR3nt: TGTGCCAGAACCCCAGCGGCCCTAGACAATGAGCAGTTCTTC

v_gene: TRBV7-9
abundance: .
d_gene: .
j_gene: TRBJ1-2
CDR3aa: CASSTELGYTF
CDR3nt: TGTGCCAGCAGCACAGAGTTGGGCTACACCTTC

v_gene: TRBV7-3
abundance: .
d_gene: .
j_gene: TRBJ2-1
CDR3aa: CASSSRSGKQFF
CDR3nt: TGTGCCAGCAGCTCCCGTAGCGGCAAGCAGTTCTTC

v_gene: TRBV7-9
abundance: few
d_gene: .
j_gene: TRBJ2-7
CDR3aa: CASSPRKDSTYEQYF
CDR3nt: TGTGCCAGCAGCCCCCGCAAGGACTCCACCTACGAGCAGTACTTC

v_gene: TRBV5-1
abundance: few
d_gene: TRBD2
j_gene: TRBJ2-7
CDR3aa: CASSLEPGLFYEQYF
CDR3nt: TGCGCCAGCAGCTTGGAACCGGGACTATTCTACGAGCAGTACTTC

v_gene: TRBV12-3/TRBV12-4
abundance: .
d_gene: TRBD1
j_gene: TRBJ2-7
CDR3aa: CASSPGQPPQYF
CDR3nt: TGTGCCAGCAGCCCGGGACAGCCACCCCAGTACTTC

v_gene: TRBV15
abundance: once
d_gene: TRBD2
j_gene: TRBJ2-1
CDR3aa: CATSGWGGGKSSYNEQFF
CDR3nt: TGTGCCACCAGCGGTTGGGGGGGAGGGAAGAGCTCCTACAATGAGCAGTTCTTC

v_gene: TRBV25-1
abundance: .
d_gene: .
j_gene: TRBJ1-2
CDR3aa: CASSDSSLMGGYTF
CDR3nt: TGTGCCAGCAGTGATTCCAGTCTCATGGGGGGCTACACCTTC

v_gene: TRBV21-1
abundance: .
d_gene: .
j_gene: TRBJ2-5
CDR3aa: CASSKGQTLETQYF
CDR3nt: TGTGCCAGCAGCAAAGGACAGACTCTAGAGACCCAGTACTTC

v_gene: TRBV12-3/TRBV12-4
abundance: .
d_gene: .
j_gene: TRBJ2-7
CDR3aa: CASSLDTGLNYEQYF
CDR3nt: TGTGCCAGCAGTTTAGATACAGGGCTGAACTACGAGCAGTACTTC

v_gene: TRBV21-1
abundance: .
d_gene: .
j_gene: TRBJ2-1
CDR3aa: CASSRRDRDNEQFF
CDR3nt: TGTGCCAGCAGCCGCCGGGACAGGGACAATGAGCAGTTCTTC

v_gene: TRBV5-5
abundance: few
d_gene: .
j_gene: TRBJ1-2
CDR3aa: CASSLTDQANYGYTF
CDR3nt: TGTGCCAGCAGCTTGACGGACCAAGCTAACTATGGCTACACCTTC

v_gene: TRBV20-1
abundance: .
d_gene: .
j_gene: TRBJ1-5
CDR3aa: CSAIRTGSNQPQHF
CDR3nt: TGCAGTGCTATACGGACTGGGAGCAATCAGCCCCAGCATTTT

v_gene: TRBV15
abundance: .
d_gene: .
j_gene: TRBJ2-7
CDR3aa: CATSRDLTGDEQYF
CDR3nt: TGTGCCACCAGCAGAGACCTCACAGGAGACGAGCAGTACTTC

v_gene: TRBV3-1
abundance: once
d_gene: .
j_gene: TRBJ2-5
CDR3aa: CASSQMIAETQYF
CDR3nt: TGTGCCAGCAGCCAGATGATAGCGGAGACCCAGTACTTC

v_gene: TRBV3-1
abundance: few
d_gene: .
j_gene: TRBJ2-1
CDR3aa: CASSSGGGPWGDEQFF
CDR3nt: TGTGCCAGCAGTTCCGGCGGGGGCCCCTGGGGAGATGAGCAGTTCTTC

v_gene: TRBV20-1
abundance: .
d_gene: .
j_gene: TRBJ2-3
CDR3aa: CSARMLDWGPDTQYF
CDR3nt: TGCAGTGCTAGGATGTTGGACTGGGGTCCAGATACGCAGTATTTT

v_gene: TRBV14
abundance: .
d_gene: TRBD2
j_gene: TRBJ2-7
CDR3aa: CASSPQGLAGGREQYF
CDR3nt: TGTGCCAGCAGCCCCCAGGGACTAGCGGGAGGAAGAGAGCAGTACTTC

v_gene: TRBV18
abundance: .
d_gene: .
j_gene: TRBJ2-7
CDR3aa: CASSPSNYEQYF
CDR3nt: TGTGCCAGCTCGCCTAGCAACTACGAGCAGTACTTC

v_gene: TRBV2
abundance: .
d_gene: .
j_gene: TRBJ1-5
CDR3aa: CASTVGPGRNQPQHF
CDR3nt: TGTGCCAGCACTGTTGGTCCGGGACGGAATCAGCCCCAGCATTTT

v_gene: TRBV7-3
abundance: .
d_gene: .
j_gene: TRBJ2-1
CDR3aa: CASSLEPGEQLF
CDR3nt: TGTGCCAGCAGCTTGGAACCCGGGGAGCAGCTCTTC

v_gene: TRBV29-1
abundance: .
d_gene: .
j_gene: TRBJ2-3
CDR3aa: CSVEGAPDTQYF
CDR3nt: TGCAGCGTTGAGGGGGCGCCAGATACGCAGTATTTT

v_gene: TRBV19
abundance: .
d_gene: .
j_gene: TRBJ2-1
CDR3aa: CASSPRGQQRINGQFF
CDR3nt: TGTGCCAGTAGCCCCCGAGGACAGCAACGTATCAATGGGCAGTTCTTC

v_gene: TRBV12-3/TRBV12-4
abundance: .
d_gene: TRBD2
j_gene: TRBJ2-1
CDR3aa: CASSFRGLAGEMGNEQFF
CDR3nt: TGTGCCAGCAGTTTTCGCGGACTAGCGGGAGAAATGGGCAATGAGCAGTTCTTC

v_gene: TRBV12-3/TRBV12-4
abundance: .
d_gene: TRBD1
j_gene: TRBJ1-2
CDR3aa: CASSTRDRESGYTF
CDR3nt: TGTGCCAGCAGTACCCGGGACAGGGAATCCGGCTACACCTTC

v_gene: TRBV7-8
abundance: .
d_gene: TRBD2
j_gene: TRBJ2-1
CDR3aa: CASSTWTSGYNEQFF
CDR3nt: TGTGCCAGCAGCACCTGGACTAGCGGTTACAATGAGCAGTTCTTC

v_gene: TRBV12-3/TRBV12-4
abundance: .
d_gene: .
j_gene: TRBJ2-7
CDR3aa: CASSLEGRTYEQYF
CDR3nt: TGTGCCAGCAGTTTAGAGGGCAGAACCTACGAGCAGTACTTC

v_gene: TRBV27
abundance: .
d_gene: .
j_gene: TRBJ1-5
CDR3aa: CASSITPGGGQPQHF
CDR3nt: TGTGCCAGCAGTATTACCCCCGGGGGCGGACAGCCCCAGCATTTT

v_gene: TRBV29-1
abundance: .
d_gene: TRBD2
j_gene: TRBJ2-7
CDR3aa: CSVLSPGGRASGEQYF
CDR3nt: TGCAGCGTTCTCTCCCCGGGAGGGAGGGCCTCGGGGGAGCAGTACTTC

v_gene: TRBV4-1
abundance: .
d_gene: TRBD1
j_gene: TRBJ2-1
CDR3aa: CASSQDSRTGAYNEQFF
CDR3nt: TGCGCCAGCAGCCAAGATTCGCGGACAGGGGCCTACAATGAGCAGTTCTTC

v_gene: TRBV20-1
abundance: .
d_gene: .
j_gene: TRBJ2-1
CDR3aa: CSASRREQFF
CDR3nt: TGCAGTGCTAGCCGGCGGGAGCAGTTCTTC

v_gene: TRBV6-5
abundance: .
d_gene: TRBD2
j_gene: TRBJ2-7
CDR3aa: CASSYLTSGRPYEQYF
CDR3nt: TGTGCCAGCAGTTATTTGACTAGCGGGAGACCCTACGAGCAGTACTTC

v_gene: TRBV7-9
abundance: .
d_gene: .
j_gene: TRBJ2-5
CDR3aa: CASSLEGLAETQYF
CDR3nt: TGTGCCAGCAGCTTAGAAGGCCTTGCAGAGACCCAGTACTTC

v_gene: TRBV4-1
abundance: .
d_gene: .
j_gene: TRBJ2-2
CDR3aa: CASSHADPPRTGELFF
CDR3nt: TGCGCCAGCAGCCACGCGGACCCACCGAGGACCGGGGAGCTGTTTTTT

v_gene: TRBV7-3
abundance: few
d_gene: .
j_gene: TRBJ2-1
CDR3aa: CASRLGLNNEQFF
CDR3nt: TGTGCCAGCAGGTTAGGACTAAACAATGAGCAGTTCTTC

v_gene: TRBV30
abundance: .
d_gene: .
j_gene: TRBJ1-1
CDR3aa: CAWSLGGNTEAFF
CDR3nt: TGTGCCTGGAGTCTTGGGGGGAACACTGAAGCTTTCTTT

v_gene: TRBV5-1
abundance: .
d_gene: TRBD1
j_gene: TRBJ2-7
CDR3aa: CASSFGQGGSSYEQYF
CDR3nt: TGCGCCAGCAGCTTCGGACAGGGTGGGAGCTCCTACGAGCAGTACTTC

v_gene: TRBV12-3/TRBV12-4
abundance: .
d_gene: .
j_gene: TRBJ1-4
CDR3aa: CASSRWAYQTPNRSEKLFF
CDR3nt: TGTGCCAGCAGTCGATGGGCGTACCAGACCCCTAATCGGAGTGAAAAACTGTTTTTT

v_gene: TRBV5-1
abundance: .
d_gene: .
j_gene: TRBJ1-2
CDR3aa: CASTLGAYGYTF
CDR3nt: TGCGCCAGCACCCTAGGGGCCTATGGCTACACCTTC

v_gene: TRBV12-3/TRBV12-4
abundance: .
d_gene: .
j_gene: TRBJ1-5
CDR3aa: CASSFFEGGNQPQHF
CDR3nt: TGTGCCAGCAGTTTTTTCGAAGGGGGGAATCAGCCCCAGCATTTT

v_gene: TRBV6-5
abundance: few
d_gene: .
j_gene: TRBJ1-6
CDR3aa: CASSQHDSPLHF
CDR3nt: TGTGCCAGCAGTCAACACGATTCACCCCTCCACTTT

v_gene: TRBV5-6
abundance: .
d_gene: .
j_gene: TRBJ1-2
CDR3aa: CASRSSPWGYTF
CDR3nt: TGTGCCAGCAGGAGCAGTCCGTGGGGCTACACCTTC

v_gene: TRBV2
abundance: .
d_gene: .
j_gene: TRBJ2-1
CDR3aa: CASSAGINEQFF
CDR3nt: TGTGCCAGCAGCGCCGGGATCAATGAGCAGTTCTTC

v_gene: TRBV29-1
abundance: .
d_gene: .
j_gene: TRBJ1-2
CDR3aa: CSVRRLLANYGYTF
CDR3nt: TGCAGCGTTCGTCGCCTTCTAGCTAACTATGGCTACACCTTC

v_gene: TRBV6-5
abundance: .
d_gene: .
j_gene: TRBJ2-7
CDR3aa: CASSYSRDTNSYEQYF
CDR3nt: TGTGCCAGCAGTTACTCCCGGGACACGAACTCCTACGAGCAGTACTTC

v_gene: TRBV5-1
abundance: .
d_gene: TRBD2
j_gene: TRBJ2-1
CDR3aa: CASSRTGTGLAVEQFF
CDR3nt: TGCGCCAGCAGCCGGACAGGGACGGGACTAGCGGTTGAGCAGTTCTTC

v_gene: TRBV10-3
abundance: .
d_gene: .
j_gene: TRBJ1-5
CDR3aa: CAISEGRAGGNQPQHF
CDR3nt: TGTGCCATCAGTGAAGGGAGGGCAGGGGGCAATCAGCCCCAGCATTTT

v_gene: TRBV5-1
abundance: few
d_gene: .
j_gene: TRBJ1-1
CDR3aa: CASSSGRINTEAFF
CDR3nt: TGCGCCAGCAGCTCCGGACGGATAAACACTGAAGCTTTCTTT

v_gene: TRBV7-9
abundance: once
d_gene: .
j_gene: TRBJ2-7
CDR3aa: CASSLKGYYEQYF
CDR3nt: TGTGCCAGCAGCTTAAAAGGGTACTACGAGCAGTACTTC

v_gene: TRBV10-1
abundance: .
d_gene: TRBD2
j_gene: TRBJ2-7
CDR3aa: CAISGPRGEASYEQYF
CDR3nt: TGTGCCATCAGTGGCCCCCGGGGGGAGGCTTCCTACGAGCAGTACTTC

v_gene: TRBV25-1
abundance: few
d_gene: .
j_gene: TRBJ2-7
CDR3aa: CASRGDGFYEQYF
CDR3nt: TGTGCCAGCAGGGGGGACGGATTCTACGAGCAGTACTTC

v_gene: TRBV5-6
abundance: .
d_gene: .
j_gene: TRBJ2-4
CDR3aa: CASSTATGKNIQYF
CDR3nt: TGTGCCAGCAGCACGGCGACCGGCAAAAACATTCAGTACTTC